Listed below are T cell receptor beta chains from one sample, sequenced in a study of Graves' ophthalmopathy and Graves' hyperthyroidism. TCRdb fed the multiplex PCR reads into MiXCR, producing one record per CDR3 protein. This table holds 900,000 to 1,200,000 distinct CDR3 sequences, 36% found once. The sequenced material came from peripheral blood or thyroid tissue (not recorded which). The source is an adult man with Graves' hyperthyroidism. Both conserved end residues are part of each CDR3. Fields, in order: J gene, V gene, CDR3 protein.

TRBJ1-2	TRBV12-3/TRBV12-4	CASSYSSRGLYGCTF
TRBJ2-7	TRBV5-1	CASSLAGTGWGSDSYEQYF
TRBJ1-4	TRBV10-2	CASTSSGEQNEKLFF
TRBJ1-4	TRBV9	CASSVDRGVIEKLFF
TRBJ1-3	TRBV12-3/TRBV12-4	CASNRGATNTIYF
TRBJ2-7	TRBV2	CASSSETVYEQYF
TRBJ2-5	TRBV10-2	CASSDSWRGVQETQYF
TRBJ1-2	TRBV9	CASSVDAGYGYTF
TRBJ2-7	TRBV7-8	CASSRAGTSGIFEQYF
TRBJ2-3	TRBV25-1	CASSPPSGVTDTQYF
TRBJ2-7	TRBV9	CASSSRLAGGLYEQYF
TRBJ1-4	TRBV10-3	CAIKRGGTGVSTNEKLFF
TRBJ1-1	TRBV20-1	CSASSLNRDTEAFF
TRBJ1-2	TRBV6-5	CASSQTTGNGYTF
TRBJ2-7	TRBV11-2	CASRLEGRYEQYF
TRBJ2-2	TRBV20-1	CSARDLVTGELFF
TRBJ1-5	TRBV4-1	CASSQDRDRAFQPQHF
TRBJ1-1	TRBV24-1	CATSDSRQGGTEAFF
TRBJ1-4	TRBV10-2	CASSFGGYEKLFF
TRBJ1-4	TRBV25-1	CASLSPATATNEKLFF
TRBJ1-5	TRBV3-1	CASSQGELNQPQHF
TRBJ1-1	TRBV5-1	CASSYRRGNTEAFF